A single sample is the source of the 25 T cell receptor beta chains below, sequenced in a study of Ad26.COV2.S vaccination and SARS-CoV-2 variants (dated by TCRdb to 2020 to 2023). Sample treatment or condition, as interpreted from the label and publication: about 20 received Ad26.COV2.S at low or high dose, single or two shots; roughly 5 received placebo; per-sample allocation not given. Repertoires of vaccine and placebo recipients were sequenced from samples collected on day 63 after the first injection. Preparation of the library involved the immunoSEQ multiplex PCR assay. TCRdb carries this immuneACCESS record with in-frame sequences only. Its versions omit some clonotypes, under half of them owing to an unresolved V gene in the studies checked, with the rest unexplained. Within this sample are about 480,000 clones, with around 85% of them counted one time only. More than 10% of the sample is held by the ten biggest clonotypes.

Sequencing was performed on peripheral blood, taken in a trial of Ad26.COV2.S vaccine versus placebo. These receptors originate from a person aged 18-65 years who received the Ad26.COV2.S COVID-19 vaccine or a placebo.

The chain uses TRBV5-6 and TRBJ1-6; maybe TRBD1 (5 bases). CDR3 length equals 15 residues. Trimming removed 0 bases at V and 10 bases at J, with 14 bases between. The germline CDR1 and CDR2 sequences are SGHDT and YYEEEE. CDR3 sequence: CASSLALGEYSPLHF. As DNA, the CDR3 is TGTGCCAGCAGCTTGGCTCTGGGGGAATACTCACCCCTCCACTTT.

For this clone: The same CDR3 arises from other DNA sequences in this sample as well. Written as DNA, the CDR3 is TGTGCCAGCAGCCTGCAGGGCACCTATGGCTACACCTTC. It translates to CASSLQGTYGYTF. The chain uses TRBV5-4 and TRBJ1-2; D possibly corresponds to TRBD1 (5 bases). This CDR3 has 13 residues. From germline, CDR1 is SGHNT and CDR2 YYREEE (reference sequence). Trimming removed 4 bases at V and 4 bases at J, with 11 bases between.

J is TRBJ2-2 and V is TRBV11-2; D is tentatively TRBD1 or TRBD2 (5 bases each). The germline V and J ends were trimmed by 4 bases and 6 bases, with 21 bases remaining between them. The CDR3 consists of 17 residues. Germline V gene data show CDR1 as SGHAT and CDR2 as FQNNGV. CDR3 in DNA: TGTGCCAGCAGCTCCCGGGGCGAACCATTTACGGCCGGGGAGCTGTTTTTT. Protein: CASSSRGEPFTAGELFF.

The chain employs TRBV30 and TRBJ2-7; 10 nucleotides line up with TRBD2. Per germline, CDR1 GTSNPN and CDR2 SVGIG (reference sequence). The CDR3 spans 13 residues. Losses at the gene ends were 2 bases for V and 6 bases for J; bases not matched to a gene: 4. CDR3 bases: TGTGCCTGGAGTCCGACTAGCGGGCGCGAGCAGTACTTC. Amino acids: CAWSPTSGREQYF. Variable domain in full (rest from reference TRBV30 and TRBJ2-7): SQTIHQWPATLVQPVGSPLSLECTVEGTSNPNLYWYRQAAGRGLQLLFYSVGIGQISSEVPQNLSASRPQDRQFILSSKKLLLSDSGFYLCAWSPTSGREQYFGPGTRLTVT.

The V call is TRBV6-2 or TRBV6-3, the J call TRBJ2-7; the D is unclear. V was trimmed by 4 bases and J by 6 bases, leaving 13 bases between them. Germline lookup yields CDR1 MNHEY and CDR2 SVGEGT. The CDR3 length is 13 residues. This CDR3 is CASSWANGREQYF. The CDR3, as DNA: TGTGCCAGCAGTTGGGCGAACGGGCGCGAGCAGTACTTC.

This chain joins TRBV7-6 and TRBJ1-1, with a tentative D call TRBD1 (5 bases). The germline V gene has CDR1 SGHVS and CDR2 FNYEAQ. The CDR3 runs 16 residues. The V end lost 0 bases, the J end lost 3 bases, and 14 bases lay between the germline ends. The CDR3, as DNA: TGTGCCAGCAGCTTAGCAGGGGTTCGGTCCTACACTGAAGCTTTCTTT. Its protein is CASSLAGVRSYTEAFF.

The V and J genes are TRBV7-8 and TRBJ2-7; D possibly uses TRBD1 or TRBD2 (5 bases each). V gave up 5 bases and J gave up 1 base, with 15 bases separating them. The CDR3 is made up of 15 amino acids. Germline CDR1 reads SGHVS; CDR2 reads FQNEAQ. The CDR3 DNA is TGTGCCAGCAGCCCCGGGGCAGTCCTGTCCTACGAGCAGTACTTC. Its translation: CASSPGAVLSYEQYF.

The rearrangement joins TRBV10-3 to TRBJ2-7; D gene unclear. Germline V gives CDR1 ENHRY, CDR2 SYGVKD. The CDR3 is 14 residues long. V was pared by 6 bases and J by 5 bases, with 17 bases between. Written as DNA, the CDR3 is TGTGCCATCAGGCAGTTTGGGGTAGGCGACGAGCAGTACTTC. This gives the protein CAIRQFGVGDEQYF.

The V gene is TRBV3-1 (or the pseudogene TRBV3-2), the J gene TRBJ2-7; perhaps TRBD2 as D (6 bases). The V gene lost 6 bases and the J gene lost 3 bases, with 12 bases spanning the gap. CDR1 is LGHDT and CDR2 is YNNKEL in the germline V gene (reference sequence). This CDR3 has 13 residues. CDR3 DNA sequence: TGTGCCAGCAGTCCCGCGGGGAACTACGAGCAGTACTTC. Translated: CASSPAGNYEQYF.

This clone came up a few times. J is TRBJ1-1 and V is TRBV5-1; 10 positions agree with TRBD1. Germline V lookup: CDR1 SGHRS, CDR2 YFSETQ. J was trimmed by 10 bases and V by 0 bases; bases with no gene match: 9. The CDR3 extends over 15 amino acids. The CDR3 nucleotides read TGCGCCAGCAGCTTGGACACTGACAGGGGGCGAGGAGCTTTCTTT. Amino acids: CASSLDTDRGRGAFF.

This chain joins TRBV12-3 or TRBV12-4 and TRBJ1-3; D is ambiguous. Trimming removed 4 bases at V and 3 bases at J, with 7 bases between. The CDR3 sequence is 13 residues long. The CDR3 region has the DNA TGTGCCAGCAGTTCCACACTTGGAAACACCATATATTTT. Its protein product is CASSSTLGNTIYF.

This chain joins TRBV27 and TRBJ1-5, with TRBD1 as a possible D gene (5 bases). This CDR3 is 12 amino acids long. Trimming shortened V by 4 bases and J by 9 bases, and 10 bases separated the two germline ends. Germline V lookup: CDR1 MNHEY, CDR2 SMNVEV (reference sequence). The CDR3 DNA is TGTGCCAGCAGTTACCGGGGGGGGCCCCAGCATTTT. Translated, it gives CASSYRGGPQHF.

The chain has TRBV11-2 and TRBJ1-6; the D gene is possibly TRBD1 (5 bases). The CDR3 covers 13 residues. V was shortened by 1 base and J by 9 bases, with 7 bases between the two germline ends. In germline, CDR1 is SGHAT, CDR2 FQNNGV. In DNA form, the CDR3 reads TGTGCCAGCAGCTTAGTCGGGGGTTCACCCCTCCACTTT. It specifies CASSLVGGSPLHF.

CDR3 amino acids: CASSPLQGSGTDTQYF. In nucleotides, the CDR3 is TGTGCCAGCTCACCGCTACAGGGATCAGGCACAGATACGCAGTATTTT. The V and J genes are TRBV18 and TRBJ2-3; TRBD1 is a possible D gene (6 bases). The CDR3 loop spans 16 amino acids. The germline V gene has CDR1 KGHSH and CDR2 LQKENI. The V end was cut by 3 bases, the J end by 1 base, with 14 bases between.

The chain recombines TRBV30 with TRBJ1-6; D is ambiguous. Trimming took 1 base from V and 14 from J, leaving 12 bases between them. CDR1 is GTSNPN and CDR2 is SVGIG in the germline V gene (reference sequence). The CDR3 runs 12 residues. In DNA, the CDR3 is TGTGCCTGGAGTGAGTCCCCTCCCACCCTCCACTTT. Residues: CAWSESPPTLHF.

This clone has only a few counts. The V gene is TRBV7-8, the J gene TRBJ2-7; perhaps D is TRBD1 or TRBD2 (5 bases each). V was shortened by 5 bases and J by 3 bases, with 14 bases between the two germline ends. The CDR3 spans 14 residues. The germline CDR1 and CDR2 sequences are SGHVS and FQNEAQ. The CDR3 region has the DNA TGTGCCAGCAGCCCGAGAGAGGGGAACTACGAGCAGTACTTC. Translated, it gives CASSPREGNYEQYF.

This clone was detected only a few times. The chain carries TRBV3-1 (or the pseudogene TRBV3-2) and TRBJ1-1; D is undetermined. The CDR3 has 14 amino acids. CDR1 is LGHDT, CDR2 YNNKEL, per germline (reference sequence). V gave up 1 base and J gave up 3 bases, with 9 bases separating them. Here the CDR3 reads CASSQGPEDTEAFF. Written as DNA, the CDR3 is TGTGCCAGCAGCCAAGGGCCAGAGGACACTGAAGCTTTCTTT.

DNA of the CDR3: TGTGCCAGCAGCTCCATGGGACTCTACAATGAGCAGTTCTTC. Its protein product is CASSSMGLYNEQFF. This chain joins TRBV7-9 and TRBJ2-1; D might be TRBD2 (6 bases). V lost 4 bases, J lost 3 bases, and 10 bases lay in between. This CDR3 spans 14 amino acids. Germline V CDR1 and CDR2: SEHNR, FQNEAQ (reference sequence).

The chain has TRBV6-6 and TRBJ1-5; D is uncertain. CDR3 length: 14 residues. In germline, CDR1 is MNHNY, CDR2 SVGAGI (reference sequence). V lost 5 bases and J 1 base, leaving 9 bases between the germline ends. The CDR3 loop reads CASSQRQSNQPQHF. The CDR3 coding sequence is TGTGCCAGCAGTCAACGACAAAGCAATCAGCCCCAGCATTTT.

The chain has TRBV30 and TRBJ2-5, with D unresolved. The CDR3 covers 14 residues. Germline V gene data show CDR1 as GTSNPN and CDR2 as SVGIG (reference sequence). Trimming removed 5 bases from V and 5 bases from J, with 18 bases in between. The CDR3 is CAWGGGESGETQYF. The CDR3 nucleotides are TGTGCCTGGGGCGGCGGTGAAAGTGGGGAGACCCAGTACTTC.

This sequence joins TRBV28 and TRBJ2-4, with TRBD2 matching over 15 bases. Trimming cost V 5 bases and J 9 bases; bases outside gene matches: 5. The germline gives CDR1 MDHEN, CDR2 SYDVKM. The CDR3 consists of 15 residues. The CDR3: CASSPRTSGRGIQYF. The DNA of the CDR3 is TGTGCCAGCAGTCCTCGGACTAGCGGGAGGGGCATTCAGTACTTC.

The rearrangement uses TRBV19 and TRBJ2-2; D remains unclear. The germline CDR1 and CDR2 sequences are LNHDA and SQIVND (reference sequence). Trimming took 9 bases from V and 6 from J, leaving 17 bases between them. The CDR3 has 14 amino acids. The CDR3 region is CASRAFTPAGELFF. As DNA, the CDR3 is TGTGCCAGCCGGGCCTTCACGCCCGCCGGGGAGCTGTTTTTT.

In this sample, this clone turned up a few times. The rearrangement links TRBV4-1 to TRBJ1-5, with no clear D. V lost 0 bases and J 6 bases, leaving 18 bases between the germline ends. Germline CDR1 and CDR2: MGHRA and YSYEKL. This CDR3 is 17 amino acids long. CDR3 protein: CASSQDSVVNRGQPQHF. CDR3 nucleotides: TGCGCCAGCAGCCAAGATTCGGTGGTGAACCGGGGTCAGCCCCAGCATTTT.

The J gene is TRBJ2-7, the V gene TRBV6-5; the match to TRBD2 covers 13 bases. Germline V CDR1 and CDR2: MNHEY, SVGAGI. Trimming cost V 9 bases and J 3 bases; bases outside gene matches: 8. The CDR3 is made up of 15 amino acids. The CDR3 reads CASTRGLAGLYEQYF. CDR3 DNA: TGTGCCAGTACGCGGGGACTAGCGGGACTCTACGAGCAGTACTTC.

J is TRBJ2-7 and V is TRBV30; maybe TRBD2 (5 bases). Germline-derived CDR1 and CDR2 are GTSNPN and SVGIG (reference sequence). The V gene lost 3 bases and the J gene lost 7 bases, with 13 bases spanning the gap. The CDR3 is made up of 12 amino acids. The chain's CDR3 is CAWSPRPGEQYF. The CDR3 region has the DNA TGTGCCTGGAGCCCCCGACCGGGGGAGCAGTACTTC.